The 31 T cell receptor beta chains below all came from one sample that was sequenced in a study of blood T cells in healthy people across ages. Together with a sample-barcoded 5' primer, a J-beta primer mix was included in a second PCR lasting about 7 to 12 cycles. TCRdb used MiXCR to reprocess the 5' RACE reads, holding one entry per CDR3 protein. The sample lists 600,000 to 900,000 distinct CDR3 sequences; around 25% were seen once. The data were also submitted as part of a second study, on T cells of mothers and their children.

Sequences were obtained from blood. These receptors were obtained from a boy under 18 in good health.

The chain is built from TRBV29-1 and TRBJ2-4; maybe TRBD1 (5 bases). Trimming left V 2 bases short and J 7 bases short, with 9 bases between. The CDR3 contains 12 residues. The germline V gene has CDR1 SQVTM and CDR2 ANQGSEA. CDR3 in amino acids: CSVELQANIQYF. The CDR3 coding sequence is TGCAGCGTTGAACTACAGGCGAACATTCAGTACTTC. The full variable domain, its missing parts supplied by reference TRBV29-1 and TRBJ2-4, is SAVISQKPSRDICQRGTSLTIQCQVDSQVTMMFWYRQQPGQSLTLIATANQGSEATYESGFVIDKFPISRPNLTFSTLTVSNMSPEDSSIYLCSVELQANIQYFGAGTRLSVL.

Only a few counts were recorded for this clonotype. The V call is TRBV12-3 or TRBV12-4, the J call TRBJ1-2; unclear D gene. Trimming pared 6 bases from V and 6 bases from J, leaving 14 bases between. CDR3 length equals 13 residues. The CDR3 spells CASSLDGFDGYTF. The DNA for the CDR3 is TGTGCCAGCAGCTTGGACGGATTCGATGGCTACACCTTC.

The chain couples TRBV20-1 to TRBJ2-1, with 10 bases aligning to TRBD2. CDR3 length equals 15 residues. Per germline, CDR1 DFQATT and CDR2 SNEGSKA (reference sequence). V lost 5 bases, J lost 4 bases, and 8 bases stayed unmatched. DNA for the CDR3: TGCAGTGCTGGCGATCCTAGCGGGGGATACAATGAGCAGTTCTTC. Amino acid sequence: CSAGDPSGGYNEQFF.

The chain links TRBV9 to TRBJ1-6; 10 nucleotides line up with TRBD1. The CDR3 contains 15 residues. The germline CDR1 and CDR2 sequences are SGDLS and YYNGEE. The V gene end was trimmed by 4 bases and the J gene end by 9 bases; junction bases not matched to a gene: 7. The CDR3 loop reads CASSSGGTGVSPLHF. DNA of the CDR3: TGTGCCAGCAGCTCAGGTGGGACAGGGGTTTCACCCCTCCACTTT.

The V call is TRBV20-1, the J call TRBJ2-1; 8 positions match TRBD2. The tail of the sequence fits TRBJ2-5 better, so the J call may be wrong. This CDR3 spans 15 amino acids. Germline V gene lookup returns CDR1 DFQATT and CDR2 SNEGSKA (reference sequence). CDR3 sequence reads: CSAGGRVAGQETQYF. DNA for the CDR3: TGCAGTGCTGGAGGGAGGGTAGCGGGGCAAGAGACCCAGTACTTC.

The chain links TRBV4-3 to TRBJ1-5; maybe TRBD1 (5 bases). V lost 0 bases, J lost 9 bases, and 12 bases lay in between. The CDR3 has 14 amino acids. The germline gives CDR1 LGHNA, CDR2 YSLEER. The CDR3 here is CASSQDQGVRPQHF. CDR3 DNA sequence: TGCGCCAGCAGCCAAGATCAGGGTGTAAGGCCCCAGCATTTT.

The chain couples TRBV27 to TRBJ2-7; 7 bases align to TRBD1. This CDR3 is 15 amino acids long. Per germline, CDR1 MNHEY and CDR2 SMNVEV (reference sequence). V shed 3 bases and J 3 bases; nucleotides not matched to a gene: 8. The CDR3 bases are TGTGCCAGCAGTTTTGACAGGGAGAAGAACTACGAGCAGTACTTC. Translation gives CASSFDREKNYEQYF.

This clonotype was recorded many times. This chain connects TRBV18 to TRBJ1-4, with D possibly being TRBD1 (5 bases). Germline V gene lookup returns CDR1 KGHSH and CDR2 LQKENI. The CDR3 extends over 14 amino acids. The germline V and J ends were trimmed by 4 bases and 6 bases, with 12 bases remaining between them. CDR3 sequence reads: CASSRRGRDEKLFF. CDR3 in DNA: TGTGCCAGCTCACGACGGGGCCGGGATGAAAAACTGTTTTTT.

This clonotype was recorded many times. V and J are TRBV12-3 or TRBV12-4 and TRBJ1-4; D ambiguous. V shed 4 bases and J shed 8 bases, with 8 bases lying between them. The CDR3 runs to 12 residues. In DNA form, the CDR3 reads TGTGCCAGCAGTTCCCTACAGGAAAAACTGTTTTTT. Translation gives CASSSLQEKLFF.

The chain combines TRBV10-3 with TRBJ1-5, with 7 bases identical to TRBD1. After removal of 3 bases from V and 2 bases from J, the junction contained 1 base not matched to a gene. The CDR3 length is 14 residues. Germline CDR1 is ENHRY and CDR2 is SYGVKD. The chain's CDR3 is CAISDTGGNQPQHF. Here the CDR3 DNA reads TGTGCCATCAGTGACACAGGGGGCAATCAGCCCCAGCATTTT.

The table lists this clonotype with a few counts. This chain connects TRBV11-2 to TRBJ2-3, with D maybe TRBD2 (7 bases). V lost 5 bases, J lost 1 base, and 13 bases lay in between. Germline lookup yields CDR1 SGHAT and CDR2 FQNNGV. There are 15 residues in the CDR3. The CDR3 reads CASSPLGGRTDTQYF. The CDR3 DNA sequence: TGTGCCAGCAGCCCCCTCGGGGGGCGCACAGATACGCAGTATTTT.

Worth noting for this clonotype: At one boundary the junction diverges from the germline segment, which might be a read error. The genes are TRBV4-1 and TRBJ2-4, with D possibly called TRBD1 or TRBD2 (6 bases each). Germline V lookup: CDR1 MGHRA, CDR2 YSYEKL. The CDR3 has 16 residues. In DNA, the CDR3 is TGCGCCGGCAGCCAAGAATCGGGGGCTGGGAGAAACATTCAGTACTTC. Translating it yields CAGSQESGAGRNIQYF.

This clonotype was picked up a small number of times. The V gene is TRBV24-1, the J gene TRBJ2-3; 7 nucleotides agree with TRBD1. The CDR3 loop spans 18 amino acids. In germline, CDR1 is KGHDR, CDR2 SFDVKD. V lost 1 base and J lost 3; bases outside the gene matches: 12. CDR3: CATSDFRSGGTPTDTQYF. Written as DNA, the CDR3 is TGTGCCACCAGTGATTTCCGATCAGGGGGTACCCCAACAGATACGCAGTATTTT.

This clonotype showed up just a few times. V and J are TRBV29-1 and TRBJ1-4, with TRBD1 matching 9 bases. The V gene's germline CDR1 is SQVTM and CDR2 ANQGSEA. With V trimmed by 6 bases and J by 7 bases, 9 bases remained unmatched. This CDR3 region has 14 residues. This CDR3 is CSVLPQGAGEKLFF. The CDR3, as DNA: TGCAGCGTCCTACCACAGGGGGCGGGTGAAAAACTGTTTTTT.

A few counts support this clonotype. This rearrangement joins TRBV20-1 to TRBJ2-1; TRBD1 might be the D (7 bases). Trimming left V 6 bases short and J 0 bases short, with 21 bases between. Germline lookup yields CDR1 DFQATT and CDR2 SNEGSKA (reference sequence). The CDR3 extends over 17 amino acids. The CDR3 region has the DNA TGCAGTGCCAGCCCGCAGGGGGGCGGGCTCTCCTACAATGAGCAGTTCTTC. Translating it yields CSASPQGGGLSYNEQFF.

The gene calls are TRBV12-3 or TRBV12-4 and TRBJ2-5, with D uncertain. This CDR3 contains 13 residues. V was trimmed by 6 bases and J by 5 bases, leaving 13 bases between them. Here the CDR3 reads CASSPVERETQYF. The DNA for the CDR3 is TGTGCCAGCAGCCCCGTGGAACGGGAGACCCAGTACTTC.

This clonotype was seen a handful of times. The chain is built from TRBV27 and TRBJ2-4, with unresolved D. The germline gives CDR1 MNHEY, CDR2 SMNVEV (reference sequence). The CDR3 runs 10 residues. Deletions cut 4 bases from V and 7 bases from J, with 2 bases between. CDR3 sequence reads: CASSYNIQYF. The CDR3 DNA is TGTGCCAGCAGTTATAACATTCAGTACTTC.

The J gene is TRBJ2-2, the V gene TRBV9; TRBD2 is a possible D gene (5 bases). The V gene lost 6 bases and the J gene lost 6 bases, with 15 bases spanning the gap. The CDR3 is 14 residues long. Germline V CDR1 and CDR2: SGDLS, YYNGEE. CDR3 region: CASTTDPAAGELFF. The CDR3 region has the DNA TGTGCCAGCACCACGGACCCAGCGGCCGGGGAGCTGTTTTTT.

The V gene is TRBV6-6, the J gene TRBJ1-1; no clear D gene. V lost 6 bases, J lost 0 bases, and 14 bases lay in between. Per germline, CDR1 MNHNY and CDR2 SVGAGI (reference sequence). The CDR3 contains 15 residues. The CDR3 coding sequence is TGTGCCAGCAGCCCATCGGGCCAGTTGAACACTGAAGCTTTCTTT. Amino acid sequence: CASSPSGQLNTEAFF.

This clonotype occurred once. The genes are TRBV12-3 or TRBV12-4 and TRBJ1-6; 7 bases are a match to TRBD1. CDR3 length: 13 residues. The V segment lost 5 bases and the J segment 10 bases; nucleotides outside the gene matches: 5. Here the CDR3 DNA reads TGTGCCAGCAGTCGACAGGGCTACTCACCCCTCCACTTT. Translating gives CASSRQGYSPLHF.

The CDR3 nucleotides are TGTGCCATCAGTGAGTCGACGGAGGGAAGGGAGCTGTTTTTT. It is translated as CAISESTEGRELFF. V is TRBV10-3 and J is TRBJ2-2; TRBD2 is a possible D gene (6 bases). CDR1 ENHRY and CDR2 SYGVKD come from the germline V gene. The V end was cut by 0 bases, the J end by 9 bases, with 11 bases between. The CDR3 sequence is 14 residues long.

The rearrangement joins TRBV7-2 to TRBJ2-7, with 8 bases that match TRBD1. CDR3 size: 13 residues. Germline CDR1 and CDR2: SGHTA and FQGNSA. Losses at the gene ends were 5 bases for V and 6 bases for J; bases not matched to a gene: 6. The chain's CDR3 is CASSPRQGSEQYF. CDR3 nucleotides: TGTGCCAGCAGCCCCCGACAGGGGTCCGAGCAGTACTTC.

This clonotype was seen a handful of times. J is TRBJ2-5 and V is TRBV12-3 or TRBV12-4, with D unresolved. Trimming cost V 4 bases and J 6 bases, with 6 bases left between them. The length of the CDR3 is 11 residues. DNA for the CDR3: TGTGCCAGCAGTTCAACTCAGACCCAGTACTTC. Protein product: CASSSTQTQYF.

In this sample, this clonotype turned up a few times. The chain joins TRBV20-1 to TRBJ2-1, with a tentative D call TRBD1 (6 bases). The germline V gene encodes CDR1 DFQATT and CDR2 SNEGSKA (reference sequence). This CDR3 comprises 12 residues. V dropped 2 bases and J dropped 13 bases, with 15 bases sitting between them. CDR3 in amino acids: CSARSIEGHQFF. For the CDR3, the DNA is TGCAGTGCTAGATCAATTGAGGGACACCAGTTCTTC.

The V call is TRBV23-1, the J call TRBJ1-5; D gene ambiguous. TRBV23-1 is an open reading frame whose function is uncertain. The CDR3 is made up of 10 amino acids. The V and J ends lost 6 bases and 9 bases respectively, with 6 bases between them. CDR3 in amino acids: CASRKGPQHF. The DNA of the CDR3 is TGCGCCAGCAGGAAGGGGCCCCAGCATTTT.

V is TRBV7-9 and J is TRBJ2-5, with 10 nucleotides matching TRBD2. The end of the DNA aligns better with TRBJ2-1, so the J call may be wrong. Germline V gives CDR1 SEHNR, CDR2 FQNEAQ (reference sequence). The CDR3 sequence is 16 residues long. The CDR3: CASSWSSGGFFNEQFF. The CDR3 bases are TGTGCCAGCAGCTGGTCTAGCGGGGGATTTTTTAATGAGCAGTTCTTC.

This clonotype was seen more than once but under ten times. The rearrangement joins TRBV28 to TRBJ2-3, with TRBD2 matching over 7 bases. V lost 8 bases, J lost 3 bases, and 5 bases stayed unmatched. The germline CDR1 and CDR2 sequences are MDHEN and SYDVKM. This CDR3 is 13 amino acids long. In nucleotides, the CDR3 is TGTGCCAGCCTCCTGCGGGGGACAGATACGCAGTATTTT. This encodes CASLLRGTDTQYF.

The V gene is TRBV20-1, the J gene TRBJ2-1; no firm D call. Trimming pared 3 bases from V and 4 bases from J, leaving 16 bases between. The CDR3 consists of 15 residues. Per germline, CDR1 DFQATT and CDR2 SNEGSKA (reference sequence). The CDR3 region is CSASAAGPLYNEQFF. DNA of the CDR3: TGCAGTGCTAGTGCGGCTGGCCCTTTGTACAATGAGCAGTTCTTC.

The sample holds a few counts of this clonotype. This chain connects TRBV9 to TRBJ2-5; TRBD2 agrees at 7 bases. The germline gives CDR1 SGDLS, CDR2 YYNGEE. V lost 4 bases and J lost 4; bases outside the gene matches: 13. The CDR3 runs 16 residues. CDR3 protein: CASSLPTGGGAETQYF. CDR3 bases: TGTGCCAGCAGCCTCCCGACGGGGGGAGGGGCAGAGACCCAGTACTTC. Filled out from reference TRBV9 and TRBJ2-5, the complete variable domain reads DSGVTQTPKHLITATGQRVTLRCSPRSGDLSVYWYQQSLDQGLQFLIQYYNGEERAKGNILERFSAQQFPDLHSELNLSSLELGDSALYFCASSLPTGGGAETQYFGPGTRLLVL.

This chain uses TRBV28 with TRBJ1-4; D call uncertain. The germline V and J ends were trimmed by 2 bases and 8 bases, with 6 bases remaining between them. The CDR3 sequence is 12 residues long. Germline lookup yields CDR1 MDHEN and CDR2 SYDVKM. The CDR3 protein is CASSLAEEKLFF. The DNA of the CDR3 is TGTGCCAGCAGTTTAGCAGAGGAAAAACTGTTTTTT.

The rearrangement uses TRBV29-1 and TRBJ2-5, with D uncertain. The CDR3 consists of 13 residues. Germline-derived CDR1 and CDR2 are SQVTM and ANQGSEA. The V gene lost 1 base and the J gene lost 1 base, with 7 bases spanning the gap. CDR3 sequence reads: CSVEGSSQETQYF. The CDR3, as DNA: TGCAGCGTTGAAGGATCCAGCCAAGAGACCCAGTACTTC.